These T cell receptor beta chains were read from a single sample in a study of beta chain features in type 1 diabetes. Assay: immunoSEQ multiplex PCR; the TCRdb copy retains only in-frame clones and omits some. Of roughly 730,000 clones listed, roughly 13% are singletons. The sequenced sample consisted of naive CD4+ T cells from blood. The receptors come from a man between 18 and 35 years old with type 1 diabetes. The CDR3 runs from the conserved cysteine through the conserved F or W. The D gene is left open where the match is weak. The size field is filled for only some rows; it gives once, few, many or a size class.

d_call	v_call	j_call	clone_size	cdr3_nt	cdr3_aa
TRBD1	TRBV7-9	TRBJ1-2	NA	TGTGCCAGCACCCGCGGGACAGGGTGGAGCTATGGCTACACCTTC	CASTRGTGWSYGYTF
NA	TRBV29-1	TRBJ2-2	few	TGCAGCGTTGGAAGTGCCGGGGAGCTGTTTTTT	CSVGSAGELFF
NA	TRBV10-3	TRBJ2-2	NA	TGTGCCATCAGTACCCAAATAGGGGAGGCCGGGGAGCTGTTTTTT	CAISTQIGEAGELFF
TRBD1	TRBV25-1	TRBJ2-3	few	TGTGCCAGCAGTACAGGGGAAGGGACAGATACGCAGTATTTT	CASSTGEGTDTQYF
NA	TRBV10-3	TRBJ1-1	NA	TGTGCCATCAGTGAGTGGAGGGCGGGGATGAACACTGAAGCTTTCTTT	CAISEWRAGMNTEAFF
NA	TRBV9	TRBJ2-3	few	TGTGCCAGCAGCGCTCAACCGGGGACGGATTACACAGATACGCAGTATTTT	CASSAQPGTDYTDTQYF
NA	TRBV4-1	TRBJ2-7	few	TGCGCCAGCAGCAGGACAAGGACTTCATCCTACGAGCAGTACTTC	CASSRTRTSSYEQYF
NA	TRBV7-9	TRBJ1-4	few	TGTGCCAGCAGCTTAGGAGTCAACTCTGAAAAACTGTTTTTT	CASSLGVNSEKLFF
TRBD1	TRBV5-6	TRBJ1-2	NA	TGTGCCAGCAGCAAGGGACAGCCTAACTATGGCTACACCTTC	CASSKGQPNYGYTF
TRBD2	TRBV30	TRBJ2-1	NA	TGTGCCTGGGCGGGGGGCCCCTACAATGAGCAGTTCTTC	CAWAGGPYNEQFF
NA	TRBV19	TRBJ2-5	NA	TGTGCCAGTAGTATCGGCAGTTTAGAGACCCAGTACTTC	CASSIGSLETQYF
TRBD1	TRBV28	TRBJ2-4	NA	TGTGCCAGCAGTTCAGACAGGGTATTGAACTTC	CASSSDRVLNF